This T cell receptor (beta chain) was sequenced in a study of blood T cell repertoires in COVID-19. This CDR3 has 17 residues. J gave up 1 base and V 4 bases, and 8 bases lay outside the gene matches. Germline CDR1 and CDR2: LGHNA and YNFKEQ. Sequencing was performed with immunoSEQ multiplex PCR; in TCRdb, only in-frame clones are kept and a portion is missing. The sample consists of some 110,000 clones, approximately 74% of them appearing once. Material: peripheral blood. This TCR was recovered from a man of 80 years or more with COVID-19, enrolled during active disease. The chain uses TRBV4-2 and TRBJ2-3; TRBD2 matches 10 bases. DNA for the CDR3: TGTGCCAGCAGCCTAATTTCAGGGACTAGCGGCACAGATACGCAGTATTTT. Protein product: CASSLISGTSGTDTQYF.